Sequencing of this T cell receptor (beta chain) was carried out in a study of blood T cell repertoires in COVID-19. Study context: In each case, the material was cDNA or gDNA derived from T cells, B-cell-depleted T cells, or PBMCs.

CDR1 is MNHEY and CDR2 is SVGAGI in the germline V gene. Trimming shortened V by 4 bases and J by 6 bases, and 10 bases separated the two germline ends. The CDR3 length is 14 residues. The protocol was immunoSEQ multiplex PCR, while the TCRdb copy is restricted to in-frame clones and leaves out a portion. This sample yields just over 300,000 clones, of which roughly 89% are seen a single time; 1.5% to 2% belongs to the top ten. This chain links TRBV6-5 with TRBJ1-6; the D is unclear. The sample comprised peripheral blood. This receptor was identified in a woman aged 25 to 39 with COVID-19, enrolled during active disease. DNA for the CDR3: TGTGCCAGCAGTTTTCCCGGGTTTAATTCACCCCTCCACTTT. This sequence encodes CASSFPGFNSPLHF.